This T cell receptor (beta chain) was retrieved from a study of T cell clonotyping in hematopoietic cell transplantation (dated by TCRdb to the early 2020s). With regard to the full study: A total of 130 or so blood samples were gathered in the study from 30 to 35 consecutive transplant recipients along with their related donors. For 5 patients, samples were drawn at the onset of acute graft-versus-host disease and then compared against samples from patients who never went on to develop GVHD. Recruitment of patients ran from September 2015 to early 2017, and follow-up continued until late 2020 or until death. Summary of the overall study and its limitations: Inverse Simpson Index values from donors and from recipients before transplant predicted broader TCR repertoire diversity after transplant. After transplant, TCR diversity in recipients dropped, and pathologically expanded clonotypes increased progressively from day 30 to day 180. Just a small fraction of recipient repertoires overlapped with donor repertoires, and more than 95% appeared de novo at the given depth. The sample size was limited and the cells went unsorted, which meant the CD4 and CD8 repertoire contributions could not be told apart.

Read against the paper, the sample's time point label means: recipient sample taken at acute GVHD onset. Blood samples were obtained from recipients approximately 28 days before transplant and at days 30, 100 and 180 after transplant. Nuclei Lysis Solution was used to extract genomic DNA from fresh or cryopreserved unfractionated peripheral blood mononuclear cells. Per the germline V gene (reference sequence), LNHDA is the CDR1 and SQIVND is the CDR2. From its cysteine to its phenylalanine, the CDR3 spans 16 amino acids. The only DNA kept is the CDR3, 48 bases in frame from the first base. Unmatched junction bases come to 8, with V trimmed by 5 bases and J by 5 bases. The immunoSEQ assay, a bias-controlled multiplex PCR with V- and J-specific primers, was used to amplify TCR beta CDR3 regions from genomic DNA. In a second PCR step, the CDR3 amplicons were tagged with a proprietary barcode plus Illumina adapter sequences. An Illumina MiSeq instrument was used to sequence the CDR3 libraries. In the source study's methods: Export and quality control were done with immunoSEQ Analyzer 3.0, while downstream analyses used R Bioconductor and Immunarch. Only productive rearrangements in the normalized downsampled data set went into calculating the repertoire metrics. Clonotypes larger than 5 templates in the normalized cohort were defined as pathologically expanded. The Inverse Simpson Index served as the measure of repertoire diversity. To capture all clonotypes, CMV-specificity analyses were performed on the non-normalized data set. TCRdb mirrors the immuneACCESS table, restricted to in-frame sequences. Some clones are absent from its copies; in checked studies, under half trace to an unresolved V gene, and the reason for the others is unknown. The V and J calls and clone size are taken from that table; D and trimming were inferred from the DNA. The table for this sample lists approximately 9,300 clones; about 84% of them were counted only once. The ten largest clonotypes hold around 49% of the sample.

This clone was detected once. The clone's antigen remains unknown. Per-nucleotide qualities are absent, and no much larger clonotype sits a single base away. This receptor was obtained from a male patient in his sixties or seventies who had an allogeneic stem cell transplant from an unrelated donor, so the T cells may come from the graft donor. Some clones in this sample may be carry-over from other donors' samples. The input for sequencing was PBMCs, taken at the time of graft-versus-host disease after allogeneic stem cell transplant. Recombination linked TRBV19 to TRBJ2-5, with 13 middle bases fitting TRBD2. The nucleotide sequence is given as TGTGCCAGTAGTCTTCAACTAGCGGGGGGGCTCGAGACCCAGTACTTC. Its product reads: CASSLQLAGGLETQYF.